The following is a TCR beta chain sequence with its context. The CDR3 has 14 amino acids. V was clipped by 2 bases and J by 10 bases, with 12 bases between them. Germline V gene sequence: CDR1 MGHDK, CDR2 SYGVNS. A J-beta primer mix and a sample-barcoded 5' primer were used in a second PCR of about 6 to 12 cycles. From the 5' RACE reads, TCRdb called clonotypes with MiXCR, one entry per CDR3 protein. The sample records about 1.1 million distinct CDR3 sequences, roughly two fifths being singletons. This sample stems from a study of blood T cells in healthy people across ages. The TCR sequence derives from a man younger than 35 in good health. The chain recombines TRBV25-1 with TRBJ1-6, with D unclear. Sequenced material: blood. In DNA form, the CDR3 reads TGTGCCAGCAGTGAACTCGATTTATGGTCACCCCTCCACTTT. Its protein is CASSELDLWSPLHF. Full variable domain (rest looked up from reference TRBV25-1 and TRBJ1-6): EADIYQTPRYLVIGTGKKITLECSQTMGHDKMYWYQQDPGMELHLIHYSYGVNSTEKGDLSSESTVSRIRTEHFPLTLESARPSHTSQYLCASSELDLWSPLHFGNGTRLTVT.